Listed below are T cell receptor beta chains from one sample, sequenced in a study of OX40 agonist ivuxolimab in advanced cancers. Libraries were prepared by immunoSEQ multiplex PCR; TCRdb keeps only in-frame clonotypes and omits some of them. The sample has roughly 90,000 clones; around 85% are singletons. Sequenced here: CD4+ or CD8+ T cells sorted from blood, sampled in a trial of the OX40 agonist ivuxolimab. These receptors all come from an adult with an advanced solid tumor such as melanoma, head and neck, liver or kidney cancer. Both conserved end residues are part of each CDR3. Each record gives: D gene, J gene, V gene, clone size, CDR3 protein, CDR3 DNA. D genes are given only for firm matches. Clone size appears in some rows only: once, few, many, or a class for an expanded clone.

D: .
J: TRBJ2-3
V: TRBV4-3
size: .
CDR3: CASSPLGSVTDTQYF
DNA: TGCGCCAGCAGCCCTCTAGGGAGTGTCACAGATACGCAGTATTTT

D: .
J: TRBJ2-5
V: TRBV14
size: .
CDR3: CASSQGHLNTQYF
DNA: TGTGCCAGCAGCCAAGGACACCTCAATACCCAGTACTTC

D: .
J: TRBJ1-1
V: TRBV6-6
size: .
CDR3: CASSYLGGFGAFF
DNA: TGTGCCAGCAGTTACTTAGGGGGGTTTGGAGCTTTCTTT

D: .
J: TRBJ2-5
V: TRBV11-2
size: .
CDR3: CASSLVTPGETQYF
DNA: TGTGCCAGCAGCTTAGTAACCCCCGGGGAGACCCAGTACTTC

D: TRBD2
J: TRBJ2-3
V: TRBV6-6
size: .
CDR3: CASSLLAGNTQYF
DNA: TGTGCCAGCAGTTTATTAGCGGGGAATACGCAGTATTTT

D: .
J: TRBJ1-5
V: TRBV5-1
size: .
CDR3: CASSPGPEAYQPQHF
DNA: TGCGCCAGCAGCCCGGGCCCAGAAGCTTATCAGCCCCAGCATTTT

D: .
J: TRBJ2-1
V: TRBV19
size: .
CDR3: CASSIVWAEQFF
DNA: TGTGCCAGTAGTATAGTTTGGGCAGAGCAGTTCTTC

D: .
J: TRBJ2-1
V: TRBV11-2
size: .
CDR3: CASSSSPVPEQFF
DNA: TGTGCCAGCAGCTCCTCCCCCGTTCCTGAGCAGTTCTTC

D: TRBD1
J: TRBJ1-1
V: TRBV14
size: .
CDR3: CASSQEGQGRLLNTEAFF
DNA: TGTGCCAGCAGCCAAGAGGGACAGGGGAGGTTATTGAACACTGAAGCTTTCTTT

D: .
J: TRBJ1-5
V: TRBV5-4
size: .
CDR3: CASSLGGNDQPQHF
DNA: TGTGCCAGCAGCTTAGGTGGAAACGATCAGCCCCAGCATTTT

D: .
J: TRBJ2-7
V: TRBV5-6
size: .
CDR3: CASSLGAPTYEQYF
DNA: TGTGCCAGCAGCTTGGGGGCGCCTACCTACGAGCAGTACTTC

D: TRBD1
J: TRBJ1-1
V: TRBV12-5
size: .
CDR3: CASGLRVQGMRTEAFF
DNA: TGTGCTAGTGGTTTAAGGGTACAGGGGATGCGCACTGAAGCTTTCTTT

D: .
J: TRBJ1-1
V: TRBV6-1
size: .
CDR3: CASSAIRANTEAFF
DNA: TGTGCCAGCAGCGCCATTCGGGCGAACACTGAAGCTTTCTTT

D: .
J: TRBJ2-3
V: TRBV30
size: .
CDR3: CAWSVLADTQYF
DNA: TGTGCCTGGAGTGTACTCGCAGATACGCAGTATTTT

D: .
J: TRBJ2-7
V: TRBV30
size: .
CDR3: CAWSPDWGENYEQYF
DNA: TGTGCCTGGAGTCCCGACTGGGGGGAAAACTACGAGCAGTACTTC

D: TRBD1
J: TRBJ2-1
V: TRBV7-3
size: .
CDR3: CASRYDRGSYNEQFF
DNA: TGTGCCAGCAGGTACGACAGGGGATCCTACAATGAGCAGTTCTTC

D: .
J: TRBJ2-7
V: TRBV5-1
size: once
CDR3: CASSLVLGTSYEQYF
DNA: TGCGCCAGCAGCTTGGTACTCGGCACCTCCTACGAGCAGTACTTC

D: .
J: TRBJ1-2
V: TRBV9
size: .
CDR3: CASSKDGAYTYGYTF
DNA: TGTGCCAGCAGCAAAGACGGTGCTTATACCTATGGCTACACCTTC

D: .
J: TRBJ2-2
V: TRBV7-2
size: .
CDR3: CASSLTGDTGELFF
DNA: TGTGCCAGCAGCTTAACGGGTGACACCGGGGAGCTGTTTTTT

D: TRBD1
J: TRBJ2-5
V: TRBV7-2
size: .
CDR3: CASSIDRVETQYF
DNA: TGTGCCAGCAGCATAGACAGGGTGGAGACCCAGTACTTC

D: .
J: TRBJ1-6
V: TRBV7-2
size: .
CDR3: CASSLQVGNNSPLHF
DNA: TGTGCCAGCAGCTTACAGGTTGGCAATAATTCACCCCTCCACTTT

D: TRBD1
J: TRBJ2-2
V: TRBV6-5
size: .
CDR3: CASSQDRYTGELFF
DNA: TGTGCCAGCAGCCAGGACAGGTACACCGGGGAGCTGTTTTTT

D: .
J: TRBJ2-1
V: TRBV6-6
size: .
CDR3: CASSPPQDNEQFF
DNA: TGTGCCAGCAGTCCCCCACAGGACAATGAGCAGTTCTTC

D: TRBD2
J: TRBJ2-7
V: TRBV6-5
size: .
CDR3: CASSLAGTSFEQYF
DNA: TGTGCCAGCAGCCTGGCCGGGACTAGCTTTGAGCAGTACTTC

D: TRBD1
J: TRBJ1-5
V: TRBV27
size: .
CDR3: CASSQGGRGNQPQHF
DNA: TGTGCCAGCAGTCAGGGGGGGAGAGGCAATCAGCCCCAGCATTTT

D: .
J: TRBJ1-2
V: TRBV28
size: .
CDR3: CASRETGVGYTF
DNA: TGTGCCAGCAGAGAAACGGGGGTCGGCTACACCTTC

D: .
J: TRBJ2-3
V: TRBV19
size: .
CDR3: CASSNRGHTDTQYF
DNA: TGTGCCAGTAGTAACCGAGGACACACAGATACGCAGTATTTT

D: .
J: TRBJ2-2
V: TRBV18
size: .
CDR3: CASSPPGGQIAGELFF
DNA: TGTGCCAGCTCACCACCTGGAGGACAAATAGCTGGGGAGCTGTTTTTT

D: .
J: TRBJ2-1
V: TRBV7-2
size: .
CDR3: CASSSRGEAETYNEQFF
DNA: TGTGCCAGCAGCTCCAGGGGTGAGGCGGAGACCTACAATGAGCAGTTCTTC

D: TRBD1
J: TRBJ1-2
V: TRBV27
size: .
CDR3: CASLPIGQGAYGYTF
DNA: TGTGCCAGCCTTCCCATCGGACAGGGGGCTTATGGCTACACCTTC